Reported below is one T cell receptor (beta chain). V lost 5 bases to trimming and J lost 3 bases, with 13 bases between them. This CDR3 spans 14 amino acids. Germline CDR1 SGHAT, CDR2 FQNNGV. TCRdb re-analysed the RT-PCR reads in MiXCR, keeping a single row per CDR3 protein. The table lists about 700,000 distinct CDR3 sequences, more than 13% of them singletons. The chain has TRBV11-2 and TRBJ1-2; D gene unclear. Material for sequencing was memory CD4+ T cells from blood. The sequence was obtained from a female donor in good health, serving as a healthy control. The CDR3 is CASSPSSLDYGYTF. The CDR3 DNA is TGTGCCAGCAGCCCGTCCAGTTTAGACTATGGCTACACCTTC.